Presented here are 23 T cell receptor beta chains from one specimen sequenced in a study of blood T cells in healthy people across ages. Using a J-beta primer mix together with a sample-barcoded 5' primer, a second PCR was run for roughly 6 to 11 cycles. Each CDR3 protein gets one entry after TCRdb re-called the 5' RACE reads with MiXCR. Of fewer than 2 million distinct CDR3 sequences in the sample, around 40% were seen once. Sequencing was performed on blood. These TCRs come from a human donor in good health.

This clonotype was observed a handful of times. The chain links TRBV7-9 to TRBJ2-3, with 10 nucleotides matching TRBD2. There are 16 residues in the CDR3. Germline V CDR1 and CDR2: SEHNR, FQNEAQ (reference sequence). With V trimmed by 3 bases and J by 5 bases, 8 bases remained unmatched. This CDR3 reads CASSFFGTSDEDTQYF. CDR3 nucleotide sequence: TGTGCCAGCAGCTTTTTTGGGACTAGCGATGAAGATACGCAGTATTTT.

The CDR3 region is CASSLGGSGVQYF. The CDR3 bases are TGTGCCAGCAGCTTAGGAGGTAGCGGGGTGCAGTACTTC. The chain employs TRBV7-2 and TRBJ2-4; TRBD2 matches 8 bases. CDR1 and CDR2 from the germline V gene are SGHTA and FQGNSA. The CDR3 is made up of 13 amino acids. Losses at the gene ends were 1 base for V and 13 bases for J; bases not matched to a gene: 6. Supplemented by reference TRBV7-2 and TRBJ2-4, the full variable domain reads GAGVSQSPSNKVTEKGKDVELRCDPISGHTALYWYRQSLGQGLEFLIYFQGNSAPDKSGLPSDRFSAERTGGSVSTLTIQRTQQEDSAVYLCASSLGGSGVQYFGAGTRLSVL.

This clonotype was seen more than once but under ten times. The CDR3 protein is CASSLGIFSGARGYTF. The CDR3 nucleotides read TGTGCCAGCAGCTTAGGAATTTTTTCAGGGGCTCGTGGCTACACCTTC. The V and J genes are TRBV7-2 and TRBJ1-2; TRBD1 is a possible D gene (6 bases). This CDR3 has 16 residues. V dropped 1 base and J dropped 7 bases, with 19 bases sitting between them. Per the germline V gene, CDR1 is SGHTA and CDR2 is FQGNSA.

This clonotype was counted a few times. This rearrangement joins TRBV3-1 to TRBJ2-7; 13 bases match TRBD2. The CDR3 spans 16 residues. V shed 3 bases and J 7 bases; nucleotides not matched to a gene: 9. Germline lookup yields CDR1 LGHDT and CDR2 YNNKEL (reference sequence). In nucleotides, the CDR3 is TGTGCCAGCAGCCAGAGGACTAGCGGGGGCAAAGGGGAGCAGTACTTC. This codes for CASSQRTSGGKGEQYF.

This clonotype was seen more than once but under ten times. The chain links TRBV7-9 to TRBJ2-7, with a tentative D call TRBD1 (6 bases). Per germline, CDR1 SEHNR and CDR2 FQNEAQ (reference sequence). Trimming cost V 5 bases and J 12 bases, with 11 bases left between them. CDR3 length equals 10 residues. CDR3 sequence reads: CASSPIGGYF. Written as DNA, the CDR3 is TGTGCCAGCAGCCCCATAGGGGGGTACTTC. Complete variable domain (other parts from reference TRBV7-9 and TRBJ2-7): DTGVSQNPRHKITKRGQNVTFRCDPISEHNRLYWYRQTLGQGPEFLTYFQNEAQLEKSRLLSDRFSAERPKGSFSTLEIQRTEQGDSAMYLCASSPIGGYFGPGTRLTVT.

This sequence joins TRBV4-1 and TRBJ1-5; the D is unclear. Per germline, CDR1 MGHRA and CDR2 YSYEKL. The CDR3 extends over 18 amino acids. Trimming shortened V by 2 bases and J by 1 base, and 18 bases separated the two germline ends. The CDR3 sequence is CASSQRTLEPGSNQPQHF. CDR3 coding DNA: TGCGCCAGCAGCCAAAGAACTCTCGAACCTGGGAGCAATCAGCCCCAGCATTTT.

This clonotype has a handful of counts. This chain connects TRBV6-5 to TRBJ2-4, with D maybe TRBD1 (5 bases). TRBJ2-5 matches the DNA end more closely, so the J call is doubtful. This CDR3 comprises 14 residues. CDR1 MNHEY and CDR2 SVGAGI come from the germline V gene. The CDR3, as DNA: TGTGCCAGCAGTACCGCAGGGATGCAGGAGACCCAGTACTTC. Amino acid sequence: CASSTAGMQETQYF.

Many counts were recorded for this clonotype. V usage is TRBV6-1 and J usage is TRBJ2-1; D is unclear. The CDR3 has 13 amino acids. The V end lost 6 bases, the J end lost 0 bases, and 6 bases lay between the germline ends. The germline CDR1 and CDR2 sequences are MNHNS and SASEGT. In nucleotides, the CDR3 is TGTGCCAGCAGGGGAAGCTCCTACAATGAGCAGTTCTTC. This codes for CASRGSSYNEQFF.

The V call is TRBV4-2, the J call TRBJ1-2, with D perhaps matching TRBD1 (6 bases). The CDR3 sequence is 13 residues long. The V end lost 2 bases, the J end lost 4 bases, and 8 bases lay between the germline ends. Germline V gene sequence: CDR1 LGHNA, CDR2 YNFKEQ. CDR3 in amino acids: CASSQSDSYGYTF. CDR3 DNA sequence: TGTGCCAGCAGCCAATCGGACAGCTATGGCTACACCTTC.

V usage is TRBV24-1 and J usage is TRBJ2-1, with 13 positions matching TRBD2. The V and J ends lost 3 bases and 5 bases, in that order; junction bases with no gene match: 3. The CDR3 covers 16 residues. The germline gives CDR1 KGHDR, CDR2 SFDVKD. CDR3 coding DNA: TGTGCCACCAGTGATGCTGGACTAGCGGGAGACAATGAGCAGTTCTTC. As protein: CATSDAGLAGDNEQFF.

The rearrangement uses TRBV7-2 and TRBJ2-4; D gene unclear. V was cut by 4 bases and J by 13 bases, with 14 bases left in between. The V gene's germline CDR1 is SGHTA and CDR2 FQGNSA. The CDR3 has 12 residues. The chain's CDR3 is CASSSPGRYQYF. The CDR3 nucleotides read TGTGCCAGCAGCTCCCCGGGTAGATACCAGTACTTC.

V gene TRBV27 combines with J gene TRBJ2-7, with 9 positions matching TRBD2. Gene TRBJ2-5 matches the end of the DNA better, so the J call may be wrong. The germline CDR1 and CDR2 sequences are MNHEY and SMNVEV (reference sequence). The CDR3 contains 15 residues. CDR3: CASSFSSGDRETQYF. The CDR3 nucleotides are TGTGCCAGCAGTTTTTCTAGCGGGGACCGGGAGACCCAGTACTTC.

Only a few counts were recorded for this clonotype. The CDR3: CASSESQGKDTQYF. CDR3 nucleotide sequence: TGTGCCAGCAGTGAATCTCAGGGAAAAGATACGCAGTATTTT. J is TRBJ2-3 and V is TRBV6-1; weak D call: TRBD1 (5 bases). V was pared by 2 bases and J by 5 bases, with 11 bases between. Germline lookup yields CDR1 MNHNS and CDR2 SASEGT. This CDR3 is built from 14 residues.

On this clonotype itself: This may come from a read error, since a much larger clone is one base off. This chain joins TRBV5-1 and TRBJ2-5; 12 bases line up with TRBD1. The DNA end is more similar to TRBJ2-7, so the J call may be wrong. This CDR3 region has 15 residues. Looked up from germline, CDR1 is SGHRS and CDR2 is YFSETQ. CDR3 residues: CASSGAGTGGDEQYF. CDR3 bases: TGCGCCAGCAGCGGGGCCGGGACAGGGGGCGACGAGCAGTACTTC.

This clonotype was seen only a few times. The V call is TRBV24-1, the J call TRBJ2-3; D perhaps matches TRBD1 (6 bases). This CDR3 comprises 15 residues. Germline CDR1 and CDR2: KGHDR and SFDVKD. V was shortened by 3 bases and J by 3 bases, with 12 bases between the two germline ends. The CDR3 coding sequence is TGTGCCACCAGTGATCCCAGGACAGCGACAGATACGCAGTATTTT. Amino acid sequence: CATSDPRTATDTQYF.

The J gene is TRBJ1-4, the V gene TRBV4-2; D perhaps matches TRBD1 (6 bases). Germline CDR1 LGHNA, CDR2 YNFKEQ. This CDR3 is built from 12 residues. V was trimmed by 4 bases and J by 8 bases, leaving 8 bases between them. CDR3: CASSRRGEKLFF. CDR3 in DNA: TGTGCCAGCAGCCGGAGGGGGGAAAAACTGTTTTTT.

There are a few counts of this clonotype. The chain is built from TRBV20-1 and TRBJ1-2; 10 nucleotides line up with TRBD1. The germline V gene encodes CDR1 DFQATT and CDR2 SNEGSKA (reference sequence). The CDR3 is 12 amino acids. Germline trimming cut 6 bases from V and 6 bases from J; bases unmatched to any gene: 4. The CDR3 region is CSAPGQGDGYTF. CDR3 sequence (DNA): TGCAGTGCCCCTGGACAGGGGGATGGCTACACCTTC.

The gene calls are TRBV9 and TRBJ2-3, with TRBD2 matching over 7 bases. The CDR3 loop spans 15 amino acids. The V segment lost 1 base and the J segment 2 bases; nucleotides outside the gene matches: 4. The germline CDR1 and CDR2 sequences are SGDLS and YYNGEE. CDR3 protein: CASSVRGDNTDTQYF. In nucleotides, the CDR3 is TGTGCCAGCAGCGTACGGGGGGATAACACAGATACGCAGTATTTT.

This clonotype was detected only a few times. V usage is TRBV12-3 or TRBV12-4 and J usage is TRBJ2-7, with D tentatively TRBD1 (5 bases). The V end was cut by 3 bases, the J end by 2 bases, with 11 bases between. The CDR3 has 14 residues. CDR3: CASSFVDSTYEQYF. The CDR3 nucleotides are TGTGCCAGCAGTTTCGTTGACAGCACCTACGAGCAGTACTTC.

V and J are TRBV20-1 and TRBJ1-1, with 7 positions matching TRBD1. The CDR3 sequence is 15 residues long. The germline CDR1 and CDR2 sequences are DFQATT and SNEGSKA (reference sequence). Losses at the gene ends were 0 bases for V and 5 bases for J; bases not matched to a gene: 9. The CDR3 nucleotides read TGCAGTGCTAGAGATAGGACAGGAGCAAGGACTGAAGCTTTCTTT. Amino acid sequence: CSARDRTGARTEAFF.

The sample holds many counts of this clonotype. This chain joins TRBV20-1 and TRBJ2-1; 8 bases map to TRBD1. Trimming took 6 bases from V and 0 from J; bases not matched to a gene: 10. The germline V gene has CDR1 DFQATT and CDR2 SNEGSKA (reference sequence). The CDR3 totals 16 residues. The CDR3: CSAFSGQGRSYNEQFF. CDR3 nucleotide sequence: TGCAGTGCCTTCTCTGGACAGGGCCGCTCCTACAATGAGCAGTTCTTC.

The chain couples TRBV28 to TRBJ1-1; 10 bases are a match to TRBD1. With V trimmed by 6 bases and J by 5 bases, 15 bases remained unmatched. CDR1 is MDHEN, CDR2 SYDVKM, per germline. CDR3 length equals 17 residues. The CDR3 spells CASRGIPGQGFRTEAFF. The CDR3 coding sequence is TGTGCCAGCAGAGGAATCCCGGGACAGGGGTTTAGGACTGAAGCTTTCTTT.

J is TRBJ2-4 and V is TRBV4-1, with D maybe TRBD2 (6 bases). The DNA end favors TRBJ2-5, so the J call may be wrong. Germline assignment: CDR1 MGHRA and CDR2 YSYEKL. The CDR3 runs 13 residues. CDR3 DNA: TGCGCCAGCAAAGGGGACTTCCAAGAGACCCAGTACTTC. It translates to CASKGDFQETQYF.